This TCR beta chain stems from a study of Ad26.COV2.S vaccination and SARS-CoV-2 variants. About the research overall: Donor joined the COV1001 Ad26.COV2.S trial arm. Participants got Ad26.COV2.S intramuscularly, once or twice 56 days apart.

Study-wide points: Placebo recipients had lower spike-specific TCR breadth than vaccine recipients.

Clones were sequenced by immunoSEQ multiplex PCR, and TCRdb holds only the in-frame ones, with some missing. The data hold hundreds of thousands of clones, with roughly 90% observed a single time. Notes on this clone: Its antigen is not identified.

Noted treatment: 19 received Ad26.COV2.S at low or high dose, single or two shots; 5 received placebo; per-sample allocation not given. Material that was analyzed had been drawn on day 63 after the first vaccine or placebo injection. Vaccine was an Ad26 vector expressing Wuhan-strain SARS-CoV-2 spike. Trimming cost V 6 bases and J 5 bases, with 4 bases left between them. This CDR3 has 10 residues. The V gene's germline CDR1 is SNHLY and CDR2 FYNNEI. The starting material was peripheral blood, obtained in a trial of Ad26.COV2.S vaccine versus placebo. The V and J genes are TRBV2 and TRBJ1-2, with D unclear. The origin of this receptor is a person aged 18-60 years who received the Ad26.COV2.S COVID-19 vaccine or a placebo. For the CDR3, the DNA is TGTGCCAGCAGCTTATATGGCTACACCTTC. Translated, it gives CASSLYGYTF.